A single sample is the source of the 11 T cell receptor beta chains below, sequenced in a study of blood T cells in healthy people across ages. PCR was performed a second time for about 7 to 11 cycles using a sample-barcoded 5' primer and a J-beta primer mix. TCRdb processed the 5' RACE reads anew with MiXCR; each CDR3 protein has one entry. This table holds roughly 640,000 distinct CDR3 sequences, 25% to 30% found once. The sample comprised blood. These TCRs come from a woman of 80 years or more in good health.

As concerns this clonotype: A read error is possible here, since a much larger clone lies one base away. The chain has TRBV6-5 and TRBJ1-2; D uncertain. Germline V gene data show CDR1 as MNHEY and CDR2 as SVGAGI. The CDR3 loop spans 13 amino acids. CDR3 residues: CAGSRGEDYGYTF. In DNA, the CDR3 is TGTGCCGGCAGCCGGGGAGAGGACTATGGCTACACCTTC.

This clonotype appeared many times. V gene TRBV29-1 combines with J gene TRBJ1-2; 9 positions agree with TRBD1. V lost 2 bases and J lost 10; bases outside the gene matches: 5. This CDR3 comprises 12 residues. Per germline, CDR1 SQVTM and CDR2 ANQGSEA. The CDR3 DNA is TGCAGCGTTGAAACAGGGGGCGATGCCTACACCTTC. This translates into CSVETGGDAYTF. Looking up the rest from reference TRBV29-1 and TRBJ1-2 gives the full variable domain: SAVISQKPSRDICQRGTSLTIQCQVDSQVTMMFWYRQQPGQSLTLIATANQGSEATYESGFVIDKFPISRPNLTFSTLTVSNMSPEDSSIYLCSVETGGDAYTFGSGTRLTVV.

The chain carries TRBV7-2 and TRBJ2-1; 8 nucleotides align to TRBD2. CDR3 length: 16 residues. V lost 5 bases, J lost 0 bases, and 6 bases stayed unmatched. CDR1 and CDR2 from the germline V gene are SGHTA and FQGNSA. For the CDR3, the DNA is TGTGCCAGCAGCCCATCAGGGACTAGCTCCTACAATGAGCAGTTCTTC. Translating it yields CASSPSGTSSYNEQFF.

The genes are TRBV29-1 and TRBJ2-3; D is uncertain. The V end lost 2 bases, the J end lost 6 bases, and 6 bases lay between the germline ends. In germline, CDR1 is SQVTM, CDR2 ANQGSEA. The CDR3 extends over 11 amino acids. In DNA form, the CDR3 reads TGCAGCGTTGAACCTGCTGATACGCAGTATTTT. Amino acid sequence: CSVEPADTQYF.

The table lists this clonotype with a count of one. This may come from a read error, since a much larger clone is one base off. This chain connects TRBV5-6 to TRBJ2-4; 8 nucleotides line up with TRBD1. Judging by the DNA end, TRBJ2-5 fits better; the J call may be wrong. The CDR3 length is 17 residues. Germline V CDR1 and CDR2: SGHDT, YYEEEE. Written as DNA, the CDR3 is TGTGCCAGCAGCCACCTACTCCGGACAGGGACACAAGTGACCCAGTACTTC. The encoded protein is CASSHLLRTGTQVTQYF.

This clonotype was seen repeatedly, ten times or more. CDR3 sequence: CSARKTGLANNEQFF. CDR3 in DNA: TGCAGTGCTAGAAAAACGGGACTAGCGAACAATGAGCAGTTCTTC. The chain joins TRBV20-1 to TRBJ2-1; 10 nucleotides align to TRBD2. The CDR3 is 15 amino acids. With 2 bases clipped from V and 5 bases from J, the junction kept 6 bases outside the gene matches. Germline values: CDR1 DFQATT, CDR2 SNEGSKA (reference sequence).

The chain joins TRBV9 to TRBJ1-1; TRBD1 matches 8 bases. J gave up 1 base and V 4 bases, and 9 bases lay outside the gene matches. The CDR3 runs to 16 residues. Germline V gives CDR1 SGDLS, CDR2 YYNGEE. The CDR3: CASSSRGRGQNTEAFF. As DNA, the CDR3 is TGTGCCAGCAGCTCACGGGGCAGGGGGCAGAACACTGAAGCTTTCTTT.

The V and J genes are TRBV28 and TRBJ2-4; the D gene is possibly TRBD2 (5 bases). V lost 8 bases and J 13 bases, leaving 15 bases between the germline ends. The CDR3 has 11 residues. From germline, CDR1 is MDHEN and CDR2 SYDVKM. The CDR3 nucleotides read TGTGCCAGCGGACTCTACTACGGGCAGTACTTC. It translates to CASGLYYGQYF.

The genes are TRBV10-3 and TRBJ2-1; 8 nucleotides agree with TRBD2. In germline, CDR1 is ENHRY, CDR2 SYGVKD. V shed 3 bases, J shed 4 bases, and the junction held 8 bases outside the gene matches. This CDR3 region has 16 residues. CDR3 sequence: CAISDMREDRYNEQFF. CDR3 in DNA: TGTGCCATCAGTGATATGCGGGAGGACCGGTACAATGAGCAGTTCTTC.

Only a few counts were recorded for this clonotype. This sequence may be a read error, since a much larger clone differs from it by one base. The CDR3 sequence: CNAHLAGGRHNEQFF. The CDR3 region has the DNA TGCAATGCTCATCTAGCGGGGGGGAGACACAATGAGCAGTTCTTC. This chain uses TRBV20-1 with TRBJ2-1, with TRBD2 identical over 12 bases. From germline, CDR1 is DFQATT and CDR2 SNEGSKA (reference sequence). CDR3 size: 15 residues.

V is TRBV27 and J is TRBJ2-5; 8 nucleotides line up with TRBD1. Germline V gene data show CDR1 as MNHEY and CDR2 as SMNVEV (reference sequence). CDR3 length: 13 amino acids. After removal of 10 bases from V and 11 bases from J, the junction contained 15 bases not matched to a gene. The CDR3 DNA is TGTGCCATCAGGACAGGGTACGACAATGAGCAGTACTTC. It translates to CAIRTGYDNEQYF.